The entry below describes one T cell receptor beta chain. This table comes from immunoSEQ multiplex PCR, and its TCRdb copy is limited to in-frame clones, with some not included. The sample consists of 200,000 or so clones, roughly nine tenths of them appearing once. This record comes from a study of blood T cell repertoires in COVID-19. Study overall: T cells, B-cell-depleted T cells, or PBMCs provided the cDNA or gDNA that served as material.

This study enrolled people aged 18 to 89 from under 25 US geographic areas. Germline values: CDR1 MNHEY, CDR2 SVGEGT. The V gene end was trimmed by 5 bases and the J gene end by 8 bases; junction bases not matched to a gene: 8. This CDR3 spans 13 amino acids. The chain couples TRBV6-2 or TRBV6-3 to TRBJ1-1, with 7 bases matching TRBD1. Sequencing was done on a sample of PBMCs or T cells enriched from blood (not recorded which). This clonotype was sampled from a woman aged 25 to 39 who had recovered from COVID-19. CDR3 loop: CASSRQGRREAFF. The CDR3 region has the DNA TGTGCCAGCAGTCGACAGGGACGGAGGGAAGCTTTCTTT.